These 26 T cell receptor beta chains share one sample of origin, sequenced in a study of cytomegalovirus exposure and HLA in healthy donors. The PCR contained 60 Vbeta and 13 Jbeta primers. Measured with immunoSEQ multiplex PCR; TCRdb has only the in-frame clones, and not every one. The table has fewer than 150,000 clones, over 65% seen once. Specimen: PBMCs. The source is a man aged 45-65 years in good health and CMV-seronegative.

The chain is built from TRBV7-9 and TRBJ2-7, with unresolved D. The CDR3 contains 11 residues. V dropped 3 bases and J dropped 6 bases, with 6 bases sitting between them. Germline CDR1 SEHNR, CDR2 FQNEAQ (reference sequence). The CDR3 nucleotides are TGTGCCAGCAGCTTCGGGTTCGAGCAGTACTTC. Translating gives CASSFGFEQYF.

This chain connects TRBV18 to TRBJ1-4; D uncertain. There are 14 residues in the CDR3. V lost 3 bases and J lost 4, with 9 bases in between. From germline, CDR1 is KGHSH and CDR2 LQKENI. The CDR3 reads CASSPTEYNEKLFF. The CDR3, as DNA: TGTGCCAGCTCACCTACAGAGTATAATGAAAAACTGTTTTTT.

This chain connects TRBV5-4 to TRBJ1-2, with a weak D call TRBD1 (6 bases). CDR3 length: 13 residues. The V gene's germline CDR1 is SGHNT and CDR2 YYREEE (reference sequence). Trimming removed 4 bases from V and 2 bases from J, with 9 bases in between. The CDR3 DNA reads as TGTGCCAGCAGCCGTGGACAGAACTATGGCTACACCTTC. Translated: CASSRGQNYGYTF.

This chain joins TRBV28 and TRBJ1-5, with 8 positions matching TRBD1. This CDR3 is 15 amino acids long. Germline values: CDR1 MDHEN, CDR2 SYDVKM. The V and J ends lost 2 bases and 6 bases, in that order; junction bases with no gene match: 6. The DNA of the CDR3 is TGTGCCAGCAGTTTAACGGGACAGGTGCGTCAGCCCCAGCATTTT. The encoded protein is CASSLTGQVRQPQHF.

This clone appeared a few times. The CDR3 is CASSLGAKNYGYTF. The CDR3 bases are TGTGCCAGCAGCTTGGGGGCGAAGAACTATGGCTACACCTTC. This chain links TRBV5-8 with TRBJ1-2; no reliable D call. Germline values: CDR1 SGHTS, CDR2 YDEGEE. CDR3 length equals 14 residues. V lost 0 bases and J lost 2, with 8 bases in between. Combining the CDR3 with reference TRBV5-8 and TRBJ1-2 gives the whole variable domain EAGVTQSPTHLIKTRGQQATLRCSPISGHTSVYWYQQALGLGLQFLLWYDEGEERNRGNFPPRFSGRQFPNYSSELNVNALELEDSALYLCASSLGAKNYGYTFGSGTRLTVV.

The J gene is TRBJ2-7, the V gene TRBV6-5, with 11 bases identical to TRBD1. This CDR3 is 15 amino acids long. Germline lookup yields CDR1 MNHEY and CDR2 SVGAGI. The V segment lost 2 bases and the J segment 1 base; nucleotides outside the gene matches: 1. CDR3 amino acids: CASSYRDRGSYEQYF. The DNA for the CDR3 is TGTGCCAGCAGTTACCGGGACAGGGGGTCCTACGAGCAGTACTTC.

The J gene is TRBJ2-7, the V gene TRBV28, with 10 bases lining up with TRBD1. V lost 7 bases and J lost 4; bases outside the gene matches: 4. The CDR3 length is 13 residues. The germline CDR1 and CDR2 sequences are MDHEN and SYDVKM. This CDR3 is CASNPGQGYEQYF. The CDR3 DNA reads TGTGCCAGCAATCCGGGACAGGGGTACGAGCAGTACTTC.

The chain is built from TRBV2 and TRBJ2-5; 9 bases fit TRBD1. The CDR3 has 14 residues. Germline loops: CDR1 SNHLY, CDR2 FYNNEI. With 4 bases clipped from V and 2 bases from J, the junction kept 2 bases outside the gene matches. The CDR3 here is CASSVDRGQETQYF. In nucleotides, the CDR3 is TGTGCCAGCAGTGTGGACAGGGGTCAAGAGACCCAGTACTTC.

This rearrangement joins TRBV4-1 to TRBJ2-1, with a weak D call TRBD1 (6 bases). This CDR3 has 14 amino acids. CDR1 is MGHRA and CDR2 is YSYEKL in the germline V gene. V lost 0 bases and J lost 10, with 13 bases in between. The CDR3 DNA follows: TGCGCCAGCAGCCAAGATGTGGGGGCAAGGGAGCAGTTCTTC. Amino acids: CASSQDVGAREQFF.

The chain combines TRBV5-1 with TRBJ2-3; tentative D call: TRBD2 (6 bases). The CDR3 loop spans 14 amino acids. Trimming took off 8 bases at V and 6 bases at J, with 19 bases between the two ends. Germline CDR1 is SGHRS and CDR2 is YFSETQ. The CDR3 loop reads CASIRTNPPDTQYF. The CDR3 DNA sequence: TGCGCCAGTATAAGGACTAATCCTCCTGATACGCAGTATTTT.

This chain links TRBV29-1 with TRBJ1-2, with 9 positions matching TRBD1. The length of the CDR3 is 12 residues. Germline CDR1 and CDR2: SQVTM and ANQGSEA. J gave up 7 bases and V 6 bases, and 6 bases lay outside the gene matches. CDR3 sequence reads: CSVEDRGVGYTF. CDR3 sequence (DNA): TGCAGCGTGGAGGACAGGGGCGTTGGCTACACCTTC.

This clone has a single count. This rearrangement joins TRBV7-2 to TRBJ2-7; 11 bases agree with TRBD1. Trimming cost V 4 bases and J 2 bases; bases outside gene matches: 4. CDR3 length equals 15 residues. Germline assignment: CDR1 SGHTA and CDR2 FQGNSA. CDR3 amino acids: CASSWGQGETYEQYF. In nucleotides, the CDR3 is TGTGCCAGCAGCTGGGGACAGGGGGAAACCTACGAGCAGTACTTC.

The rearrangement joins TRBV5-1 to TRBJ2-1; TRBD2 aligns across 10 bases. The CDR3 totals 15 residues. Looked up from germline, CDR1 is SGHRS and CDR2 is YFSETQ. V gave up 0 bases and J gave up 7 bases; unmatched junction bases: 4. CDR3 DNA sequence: TGCGCCAGCAGCTTGGCCCTAGCGGGAGAAAATGAGCAGTTCTTC. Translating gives CASSLALAGENEQFF.

The CDR3 coding sequence is TGTGCCAGCAGTTTATTTAACAGGGGGCGCGCTGAGCAGTTCTTC. It yields the protein CASSLFNRGRAEQFF. The chain couples TRBV28 to TRBJ2-1; 9 nucleotides match TRBD1. Per the germline V gene, CDR1 is MDHEN and CDR2 is SYDVKM. V shed 1 base, J shed 9 bases, and the junction held 7 bases outside the gene matches. The CDR3 consists of 15 residues.

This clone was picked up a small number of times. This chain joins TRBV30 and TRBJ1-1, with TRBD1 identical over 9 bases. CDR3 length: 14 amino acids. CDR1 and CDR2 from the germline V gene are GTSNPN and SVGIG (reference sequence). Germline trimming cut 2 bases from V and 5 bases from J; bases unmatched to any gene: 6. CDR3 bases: TGTGCCTGGAGTCCAGGACAGGGGAGGACTGAAGCTTTCTTT. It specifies CAWSPGQGRTEAFF.

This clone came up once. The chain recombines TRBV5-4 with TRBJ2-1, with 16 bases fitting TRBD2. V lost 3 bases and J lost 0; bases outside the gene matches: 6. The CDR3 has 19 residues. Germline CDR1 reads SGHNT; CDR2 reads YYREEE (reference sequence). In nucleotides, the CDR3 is TGTGCCAGCAGCTCCCCGGGACTAGCGGGAGGGAGCTCCTACAATGAGCAGTTCTTC. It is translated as CASSSPGLAGGSSYNEQFF.

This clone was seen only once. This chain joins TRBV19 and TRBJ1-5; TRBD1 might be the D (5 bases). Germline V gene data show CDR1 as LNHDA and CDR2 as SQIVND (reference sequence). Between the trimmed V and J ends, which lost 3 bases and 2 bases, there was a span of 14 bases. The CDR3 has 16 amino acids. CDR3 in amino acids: CASSMKGRSGNQPQHF. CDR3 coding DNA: TGTGCCAGTAGTATGAAGGGGAGGTCAGGCAATCAGCCCCAGCATTTT.

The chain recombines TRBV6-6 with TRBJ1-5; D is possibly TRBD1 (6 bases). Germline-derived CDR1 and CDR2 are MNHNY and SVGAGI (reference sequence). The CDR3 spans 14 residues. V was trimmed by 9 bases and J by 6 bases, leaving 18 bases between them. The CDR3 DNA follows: TGTGCCAGTTTATTACAGGGCCTCAGTCAGCCCCAGCATTTT. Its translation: CASLLQGLSQPQHF.

The CDR3 DNA reads TGTGCCAGCAGCCACCTAAAAGGAGGGAACGGAAACACCATATATTTT. The encoded protein is CASSHLKGGNGNTIYF. The chain couples TRBV6-6 to TRBJ1-3; D uncertain. Trimming removed 6 bases at V and 4 bases at J, with 19 bases between. The CDR3 length is 16 residues. Germline values: CDR1 MNHNY, CDR2 SVGAGI (reference sequence).

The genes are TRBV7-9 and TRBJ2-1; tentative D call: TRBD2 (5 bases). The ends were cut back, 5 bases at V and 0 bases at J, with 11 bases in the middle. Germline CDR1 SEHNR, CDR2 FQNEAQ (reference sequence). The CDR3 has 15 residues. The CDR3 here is CASSPPGSSYNEQFF. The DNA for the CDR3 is TGTGCCAGCAGCCCCCCTGGGAGCTCCTACAATGAGCAGTTCTTC.

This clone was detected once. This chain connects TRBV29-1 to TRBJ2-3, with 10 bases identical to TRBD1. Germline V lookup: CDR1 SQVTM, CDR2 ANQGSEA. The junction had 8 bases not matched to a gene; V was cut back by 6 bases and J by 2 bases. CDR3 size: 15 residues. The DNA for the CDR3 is TGCAGCGTGAATCGGGACAGGGGATCCACAGATACGCAGTATTTT. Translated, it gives CSVNRDRGSTDTQYF.

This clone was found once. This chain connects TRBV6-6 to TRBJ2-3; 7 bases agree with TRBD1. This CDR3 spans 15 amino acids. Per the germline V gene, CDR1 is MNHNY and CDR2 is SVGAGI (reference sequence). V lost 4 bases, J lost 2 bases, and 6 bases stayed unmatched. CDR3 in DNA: TGTGCCAGCAGTTCGACAGGGTGGGACACAGATACGCAGTATTTT. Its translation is CASSSTGWDTDTQYF.

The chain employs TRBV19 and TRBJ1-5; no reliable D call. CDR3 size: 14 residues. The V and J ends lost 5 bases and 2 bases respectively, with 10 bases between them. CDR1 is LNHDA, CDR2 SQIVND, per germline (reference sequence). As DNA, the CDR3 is TGTGCCAGTAGTGGAGGAAGGGGCAATCAGCCCCAGCATTTT. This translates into CASSGGRGNQPQHF.

The CDR3 DNA reads as TGCGCCAGCAGCTCCGGGACAGGGTACACAGATACGCAGTATTTT. Translation: CASSSGTGYTDTQYF. The chain has TRBV5-1 and TRBJ2-3; 9 bases align to TRBD1. CDR1 and CDR2 from the germline V gene are SGHRS and YFSETQ. The length of the CDR3 is 15 residues. V was clipped by 3 bases and J by 2 bases; unmatched bases: 4.

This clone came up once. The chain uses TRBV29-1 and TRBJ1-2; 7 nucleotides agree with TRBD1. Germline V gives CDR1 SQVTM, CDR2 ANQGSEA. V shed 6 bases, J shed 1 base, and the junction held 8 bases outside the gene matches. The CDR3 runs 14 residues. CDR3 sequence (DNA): TGCAGCGTGGGAGGACAGGACGTTAACTATGGCTACACCTTC. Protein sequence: CSVGGQDVNYGYTF.

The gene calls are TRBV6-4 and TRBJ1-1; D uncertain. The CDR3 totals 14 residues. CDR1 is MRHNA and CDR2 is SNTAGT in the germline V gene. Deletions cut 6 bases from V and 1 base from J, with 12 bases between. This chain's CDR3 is CASSEQSWNTEAFF. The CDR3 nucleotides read TGTGCCAGCAGCGAACAATCTTGGAACACTGAAGCTTTCTTT.